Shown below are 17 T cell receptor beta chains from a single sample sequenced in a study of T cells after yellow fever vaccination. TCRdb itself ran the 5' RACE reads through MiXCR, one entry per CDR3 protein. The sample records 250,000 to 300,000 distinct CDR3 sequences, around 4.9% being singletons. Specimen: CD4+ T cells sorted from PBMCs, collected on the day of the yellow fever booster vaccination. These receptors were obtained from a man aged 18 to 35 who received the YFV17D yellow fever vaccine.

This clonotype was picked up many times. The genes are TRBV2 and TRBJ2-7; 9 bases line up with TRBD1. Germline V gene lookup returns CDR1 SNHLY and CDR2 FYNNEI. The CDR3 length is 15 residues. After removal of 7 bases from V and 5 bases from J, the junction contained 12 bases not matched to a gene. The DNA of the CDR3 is TGTGCCAGCACCCTGCGGGGGACAGGGTACAACGAGCAGTACTTC. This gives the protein CASTLRGTGYNEQYF.

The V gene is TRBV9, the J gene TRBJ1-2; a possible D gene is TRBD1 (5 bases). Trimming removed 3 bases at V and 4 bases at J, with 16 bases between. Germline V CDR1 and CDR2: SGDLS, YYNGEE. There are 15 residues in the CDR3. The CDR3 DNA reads TGTGCCAGCAGCGGTTCTATCGGGGGAAGCTATGGCTACACCTTC. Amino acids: CASSGSIGGSYGYTF.

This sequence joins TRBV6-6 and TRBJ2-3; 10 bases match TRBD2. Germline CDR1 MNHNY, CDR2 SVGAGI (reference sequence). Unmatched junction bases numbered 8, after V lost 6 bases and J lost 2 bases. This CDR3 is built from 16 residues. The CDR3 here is CASRDTTSGDTDTQYF. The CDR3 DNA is TGTGCCAGCAGGGATACCACTAGCGGGGACACAGATACGCAGTATTTT.

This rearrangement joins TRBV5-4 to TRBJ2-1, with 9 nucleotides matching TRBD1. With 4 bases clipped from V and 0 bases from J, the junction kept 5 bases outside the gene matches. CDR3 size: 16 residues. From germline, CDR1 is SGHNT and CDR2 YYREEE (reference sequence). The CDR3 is CASSRDRASSYNEQFF. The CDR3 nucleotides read TGTGCCAGCAGCCGGGACAGGGCGAGCTCCTACAATGAGCAGTTCTTC.

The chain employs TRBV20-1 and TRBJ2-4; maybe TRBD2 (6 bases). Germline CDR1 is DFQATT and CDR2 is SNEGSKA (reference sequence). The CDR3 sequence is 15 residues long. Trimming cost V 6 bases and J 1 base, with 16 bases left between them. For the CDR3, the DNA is TGCAGTGCCTTCGAGGGGAGGATGGCCAAAAACATTCAGTACTTC. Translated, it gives CSAFEGRMAKNIQYF.

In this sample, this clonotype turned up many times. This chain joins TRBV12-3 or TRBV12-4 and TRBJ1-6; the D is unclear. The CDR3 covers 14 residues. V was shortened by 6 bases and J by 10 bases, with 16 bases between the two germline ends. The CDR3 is CASRPGRPTSPLHF. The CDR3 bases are TGTGCCAGCAGACCCGGTCGTCCCACCTCACCCCTCCACTTT.

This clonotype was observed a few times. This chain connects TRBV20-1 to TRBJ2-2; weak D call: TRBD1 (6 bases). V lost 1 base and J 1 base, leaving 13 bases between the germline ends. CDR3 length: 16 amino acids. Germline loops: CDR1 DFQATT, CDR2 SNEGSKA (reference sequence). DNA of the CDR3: TGCAGTGCTAGAGGAGTTCTAGGGGGGAACACCGGGGAGCTGTTTTTT. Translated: CSARGVLGGNTGELFF.

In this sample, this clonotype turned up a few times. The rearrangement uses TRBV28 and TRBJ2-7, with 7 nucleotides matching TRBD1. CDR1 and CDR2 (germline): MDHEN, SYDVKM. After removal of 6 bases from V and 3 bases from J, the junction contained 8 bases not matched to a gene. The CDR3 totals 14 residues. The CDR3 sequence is CASSPTGVGYEQYV. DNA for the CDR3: TGTGCCAGCAGCCCCACAGGGGTAGGCTACGAGCAGTACGTC.

DNA of the CDR3: TGCGCCAGCCAAGGGGATTACAAGGGTCTCGAGACCCAGTACTTC. This gives the protein CASQGDYKGLETQYF. The chain couples TRBV5-1 to TRBJ2-5; perhaps TRBD1 as D (5 bases). CDR1 and CDR2 from the germline V gene are SGHRS and YFSETQ. The CDR3 runs to 15 residues. Trimming cost V 7 bases and J 5 bases, with 21 bases left between them.

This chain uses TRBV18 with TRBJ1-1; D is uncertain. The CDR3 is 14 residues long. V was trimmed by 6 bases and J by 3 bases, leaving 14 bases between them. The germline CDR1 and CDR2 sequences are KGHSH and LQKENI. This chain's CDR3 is CASSQSRLDTEAFF. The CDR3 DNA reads TGTGCCAGCTCGCAATCCCGGCTGGACACTGAAGCTTTCTTT.

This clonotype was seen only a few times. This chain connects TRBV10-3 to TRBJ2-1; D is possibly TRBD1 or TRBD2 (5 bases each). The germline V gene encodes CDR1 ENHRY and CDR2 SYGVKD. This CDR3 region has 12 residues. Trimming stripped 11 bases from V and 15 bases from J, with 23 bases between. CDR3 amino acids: CAVSVGRDQPFF. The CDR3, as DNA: TGTGCCGTCTCCGTCGGTCGGGACCAACCGTTCTTC.

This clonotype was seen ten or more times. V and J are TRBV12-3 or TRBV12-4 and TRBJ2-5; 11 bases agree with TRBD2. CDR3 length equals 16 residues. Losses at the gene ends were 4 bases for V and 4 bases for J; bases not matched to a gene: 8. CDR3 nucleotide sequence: TGTGCCAGCAGTTCGTACCGACTAGCGGGGACAGAGACCCAGTACTTC. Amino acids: CASSSYRLAGTETQYF.

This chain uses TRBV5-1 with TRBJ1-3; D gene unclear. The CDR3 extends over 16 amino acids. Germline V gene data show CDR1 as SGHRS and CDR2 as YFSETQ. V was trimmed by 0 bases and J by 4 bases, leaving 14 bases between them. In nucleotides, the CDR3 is TGCGCCAGCAGCTTGGAATCACTCGGGGTAGGAAACACCATATATTTT. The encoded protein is CASSLESLGVGNTIYF. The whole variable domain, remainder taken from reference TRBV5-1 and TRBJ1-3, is KAGVTQTPRYLIKTRGQQVTLSCSPISGHRSVSWYQQTPGQGLQFLFEYFSETQRNKGNFPGRFSGRQFSNSRSEMNVSTLELGDSALYLCASSLESLGVGNTIYFGEGSWLTVV.

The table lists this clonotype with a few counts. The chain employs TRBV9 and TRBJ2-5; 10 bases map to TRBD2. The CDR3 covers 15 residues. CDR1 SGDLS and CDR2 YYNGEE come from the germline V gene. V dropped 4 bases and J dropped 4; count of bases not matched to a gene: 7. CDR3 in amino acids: CASSPSGGVIETQYF. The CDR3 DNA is TGTGCCAGCAGCCCCAGCGGGGGGGTAATAGAGACCCAGTACTTC.

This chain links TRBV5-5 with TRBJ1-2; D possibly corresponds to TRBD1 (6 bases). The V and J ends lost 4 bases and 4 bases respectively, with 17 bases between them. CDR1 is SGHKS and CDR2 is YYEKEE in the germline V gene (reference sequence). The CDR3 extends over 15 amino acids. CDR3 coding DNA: TGTGCCAGCAGCCTGGCCCGGGGGCCTTTCTATGGCTACACCTTC. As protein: CASSLARGPFYGYTF.

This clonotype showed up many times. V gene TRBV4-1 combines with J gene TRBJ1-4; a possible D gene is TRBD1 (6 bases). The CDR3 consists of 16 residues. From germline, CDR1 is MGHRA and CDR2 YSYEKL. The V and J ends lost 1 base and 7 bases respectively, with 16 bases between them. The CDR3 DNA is TGCGCCAGCAGCCAAGGAGTAGGGGGGTACGGTGAAAAACTGTTTTTT. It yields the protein CASSQGVGGYGEKLFF.

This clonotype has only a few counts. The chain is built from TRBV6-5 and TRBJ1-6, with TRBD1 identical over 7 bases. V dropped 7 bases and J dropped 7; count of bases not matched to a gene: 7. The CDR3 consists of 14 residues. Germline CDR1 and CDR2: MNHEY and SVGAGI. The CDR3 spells CASNRQGLNSPLHF. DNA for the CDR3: TGTGCCAGCAACCGACAGGGTTTAAATTCACCCCTCCACTTT.